These T cell receptor beta chains were read from a single sample in a study of neurological immune-mediated disorders. TCRdb recomputed calls from the 5' RACE reads with MiXCR, one row per CDR3 protein. The data hold some 54,000 distinct CDR3 sequences, with about 11% observed a single time. What was sequenced was PBMCs. These receptors came from a male donor with HTLV-1-associated myelopathy (HAM/TSP). The conserved cysteine and the conserved F or W are not part of the CDR3 here.

TRBV5-1	TRBJ2-7	ASSLQGANEQY
TRBV20-1	TRBJ2-5	SARDPSGTPGAQY
TRBV5-1	TRBJ1-5	ASSLAPLTGTSNQPQH
TRBV5-1	TRBJ1-1	ASSLGRGVTEAF
TRBV5-1	TRBJ2-3	ASSSPGSTDTQY
TRBV6-2/TRBV6-3	TRBJ2-2	ASSSRGHTGELF
TRBV20-1	TRBJ1-1	SAIAKTGVWDTEAF
TRBV5-1	TRBJ2-7	ASSLGTVDPYEQY
TRBV13	TRBJ2-7	ASSLVRGLAGGPYEQY
TRBV14	TRBJ1-2	ASSQGRRPYGYT
TRBV5-1	TRBJ2-5	ASSLAGGLAASQETQY
TRBV4-3	TRBJ2-1	ASTQTGGNYNEQF
TRBV21-1	TRBJ2-7	ASSKFLVQAYEQY
TRBV20-1	TRBJ2-2	SARSPTSGGITGELF
TRBV20-1	TRBJ1-1	SAITFGNTEAF
TRBV29-1	TRBJ2-3	SVDRADTQY
TRBV29-1	TRBJ2-1	SGQLQGAWSYNEQF
TRBV4-3	TRBJ1-2	ASSQGGGGRVGYT
TRBV12-3/TRBV12-4	TRBJ1-4	ASSFDRGTNEKLF
TRBV29-1	TRBJ2-1	SVERQGEGEQF
TRBV5-1	TRBJ2-2	ASSLAGDTGELF
TRBV29-1	TRBJ2-3	SVDPGADTQY
TRBV7-6	TRBJ2-3	ASSPTTVPDTQY
TRBV24-1	TRBJ1-2	ATSDPGQGAYGYT
TRBV10-1	TRBJ2-7	ASSEGTPPYEQY
TRBV5-1	TRBJ2-7	ASSLGGQGRSEQY
TRBV5-1	TRBJ2-3	ASSLSTDTQY
TRBV20-1	TRBJ2-5	SAYKGARETQY
TRBV5-5	TRBJ2-5	ASSSKTGGETQY
TRBV28	TRBJ2-3	ASSLRAGSNTQY
TRBV6-5	TRBJ1-1	ASSSSQGNTEAF
TRBV7-9	TRBJ1-1	ASSLVGTNTEAF
TRBV5-1	TRBJ2-1	ASFGGEQF
TRBV7-3	TRBJ2-3	ASSLDAGDTQY
TRBV7-9	TRBJ2-1	ASSTVAGGTYNEQF
TRBV5-5	TRBJ1-1	VSIQDTYTEAF
TRBV7-9	TRBJ2-7	ASSPAKPYEQY
TRBV7-9	TRBJ1-6	ASSFPGGTSPLH
TRBV18	TRBJ2-2	ASSPVQFANTGELF
TRBV7-8	TRBJ2-3	ASRLAGFGTDTQY
TRBV7-2	TRBJ2-5	ASSIRQGHLGQETQY
TRBV9	TRBJ1-1	ASSAHGTGDTEAF
TRBV15	TRBJ1-5	ATSRGGGNQPQH
TRBV20-1	TRBJ1-5	SAHSGYSNQPQH
TRBV3-1	TRBJ1-2	ASSPKGPSAPNYGYT
TRBV5-1	TRBJ1-4	ASSPGDKEKLF
TRBV6-5	TRBJ2-7	ASSYRAPVDPNTYEQY
TRBV9	TRBJ2-1	ASSSSGGTLVEQF
TRBV20-1	TRBJ2-1	SAKGLNNEQF
TRBV20-1	TRBJ2-5	SARVPRGAGGRQETQY
TRBV18	TRBJ1-2	ASSPLDTGNYGYT
TRBV19	TRBJ2-7	ASSRAGGPYEQY